This TCR beta chain was documented in a study of shared clonotypes between healthy human individuals. Each sample came from a Caucasian adult donor living in Nashville, Tennessee. This clone was counted a single time. Original handling: ImmunoSEQ yielded junction-only sequences lacking quality scores, so filtering differed. Assay: immunoSEQ multiplex PCR; the TCRdb copy retains only in-frame clones and omits some. V and J calls and clone size come straight from that table; D and trimming were deduced from the DNA. The table includes about 1.1 million clones, 70% to 80% detected once. The length of the CDR3 is 13 residues. Germline CDR1 is SGHTA and CDR2 is FQGNSA. Trimming removed 6 bases at V and 7 bases at J, with 12 bases between.

The sequencing input was memory CD4+ T cells from PBMCs. The subset here: CD45RA-negative fraction. This TCR was sampled from a man between 18 and 29 years old in good health. Some clones in this sample may be carry-over from other donors' samples. The V gene is TRBV7-2, the J gene TRBJ2-2; weak D call: TRBD2 (6 bases). CDR3 residues: CASRGTSGGELFF. The CDR3 DNA reads TGTGCCAGCAGGGGGACTTCGGGCGGGGAGCTGTTTTTT.